These 8 T cell receptor beta chains originate from one sample sequenced in a study of T cell responses to AZD1222 COVID-19 vaccine. Clones were sequenced by immunoSEQ multiplex PCR, and TCRdb holds only the in-frame ones, with some missing. The data show under 60,000 clones, about 86% seen once. Sequences were derived from peripheral blood, sampled on day 0 of AZD1222 vaccination. These receptors originate from an adult in good health.

The rearrangement joins TRBV15 to TRBJ2-1, with D perhaps matching TRBD2 (6 bases). The V and J ends lost 4 bases and 7 bases respectively, with 14 bases between them. The germline V gene encodes CDR1 LNHNV and CDR2 YYDKDF (reference sequence). CDR3 length equals 14 residues. The CDR3: CATSKTRLGNEQFF. The CDR3 DNA reads as TGTGCCACCAGCAAGACTAGACTGGGTAATGAGCAGTTCTTC.

The chain employs TRBV28 and TRBJ1-3; 9 positions agree with TRBD1. CDR3 length: 16 residues. V shed 4 bases and J 0 bases; nucleotides not matched to a gene: 4. Per germline, CDR1 MDHEN and CDR2 SYDVKM. The CDR3 protein is CASSSGQGLSGNTIYF. The CDR3 DNA reads TGTGCCAGCAGTTCGGGACAGGGCCTCTCTGGAAACACCATATATTTT. The entire variable domain, with the rest obtained from reference TRBV28 and TRBJ1-3, is as follows: DVKVTQSSRYLVKRTGEKVFLECVQDMDHENMFWYRQDPGLGLRLIYFSYDVKMKEKGDIPEGYSVSREKKERFSLILESASTNQTSMYLCASSSGQGLSGNTIYFGEGSWLTVV.

This chain uses TRBV7-2 with TRBJ1-2; D possibly corresponds to TRBD1 (5 bases). Trimming removed 2 bases at V and 6 bases at J, with 22 bases between. The CDR3 is 17 residues long. Germline loops: CDR1 SGHTA, CDR2 FQGNSA. Here the CDR3 reads CASSLLSWAGGKNGYTF. DNA for the CDR3: TGTGCCAGCAGCTTATTATCCTGGGCGGGGGGAAAGAATGGCTACACCTTC.

V gene TRBV7-9 combines with J gene TRBJ2-7; 9 nucleotides align to TRBD1. Trimming removed 3 bases from V and 5 bases from J; junction bases left unmatched: 5. Germline-derived CDR1 and CDR2 are SEHNR and FQNEAQ (reference sequence). The CDR3 consists of 14 residues. The CDR3 DNA is TGTGCCAGCAGCTTCCGGGACAGGGTCCACGAGCAGTACTTC. Protein product: CASSFRDRVHEQYF.

This clone was counted a few times. This sequence joins TRBV20-1 and TRBJ2-3; D gene ambiguous. From germline, CDR1 is DFQATT and CDR2 SNEGSKA (reference sequence). The germline V and J ends were trimmed by 3 bases and 0 bases, with 16 bases remaining between them. This CDR3 comprises 16 residues. CDR3 protein: CSASPVVGRSTDTQYF. DNA of the CDR3: TGCAGTGCTAGTCCGGTGGTTGGGCGCAGCACAGATACGCAGTATTTT.

This CDR3 reads CASSLGDRGSSGNTIYF. CDR3 bases: TGCGCCAGCAGCTTGGGGGACAGGGGCAGCTCTGGAAACACCATATATTTT. This rearrangement joins TRBV5-1 to TRBJ1-3; 10 bases map to TRBD1. The CDR3 is 17 amino acids. Trimming took 0 bases from V and 0 from J; bases not matched to a gene: 3. The germline CDR1 and CDR2 sequences are SGHRS and YFSETQ.

This clone was seen only a few times. The chain couples TRBV27 to TRBJ2-7; D is undetermined. The germline CDR1 and CDR2 sequences are MNHEY and SMNVEV (reference sequence). Trimming shortened V by 8 bases and J by 3 bases, and 2 bases separated the two germline ends. This CDR3 is 9 amino acids long. The CDR3 is CASGYEQYF. The CDR3 region has the DNA TGTGCCAGCGGCTACGAGCAGTACTTC.

The chain is built from TRBV7-2 and TRBJ1-1; D perhaps matches TRBD1 (5 bases). Trimming pared 5 bases from V and 0 bases from J, leaving 13 bases between. This CDR3 has 15 amino acids. Germline V gene lookup returns CDR1 SGHTA and CDR2 FQGNSA. Here the CDR3 reads CASSGWTRLNTEAFF. The CDR3 nucleotides are TGTGCCAGCAGCGGGTGGACAAGGTTGAACACTGAAGCTTTCTTT.